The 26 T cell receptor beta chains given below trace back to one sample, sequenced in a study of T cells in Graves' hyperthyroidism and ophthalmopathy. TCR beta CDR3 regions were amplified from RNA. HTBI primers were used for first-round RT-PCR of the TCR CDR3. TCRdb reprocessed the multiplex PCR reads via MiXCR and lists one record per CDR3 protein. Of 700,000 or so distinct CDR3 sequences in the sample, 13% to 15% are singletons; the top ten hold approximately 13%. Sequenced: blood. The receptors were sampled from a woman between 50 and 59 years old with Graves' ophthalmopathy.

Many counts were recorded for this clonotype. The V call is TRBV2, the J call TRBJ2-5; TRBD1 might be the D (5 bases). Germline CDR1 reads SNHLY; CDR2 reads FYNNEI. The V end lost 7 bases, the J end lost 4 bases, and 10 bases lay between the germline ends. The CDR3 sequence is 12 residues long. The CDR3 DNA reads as TGTGCCAGCACTTCAGGGCTAGAGACCCAGTACTTC. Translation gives CASTSGLETQYF.

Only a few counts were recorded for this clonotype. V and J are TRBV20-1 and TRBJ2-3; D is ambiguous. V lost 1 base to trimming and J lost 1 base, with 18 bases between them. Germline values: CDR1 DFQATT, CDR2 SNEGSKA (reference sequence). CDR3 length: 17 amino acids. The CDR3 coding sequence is TGCAGTGCTAGAGGTAGAGCTAGATCTAAGGGCACAGATACGCAGTATTTT. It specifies CSARGRARSKGTDTQYF.

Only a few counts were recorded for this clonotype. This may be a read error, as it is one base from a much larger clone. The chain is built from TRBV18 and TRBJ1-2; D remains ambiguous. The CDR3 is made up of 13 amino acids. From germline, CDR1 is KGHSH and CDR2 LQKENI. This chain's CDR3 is CASSADVNYDYTF. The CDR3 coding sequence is TGTGCCAGCTCGGCGGACGTTAACTATGACTACACCTTC. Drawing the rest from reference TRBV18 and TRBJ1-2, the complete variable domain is NAGVMQNPRHLVRRRGQEARLRCSPMKGHSHVYWYRQLPEEGLKFMVYLQKENIIDESGMPKERFSAEFPKEGPSILRIQQVVRGDSAAYFCASSADVNYDYTFGSGTRLTVV.

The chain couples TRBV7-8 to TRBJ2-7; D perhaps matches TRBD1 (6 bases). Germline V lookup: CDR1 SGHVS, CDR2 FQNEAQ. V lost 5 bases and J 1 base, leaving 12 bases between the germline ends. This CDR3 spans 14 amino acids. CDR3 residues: CASSQSQGSYEQYF. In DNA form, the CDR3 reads TGTGCCAGCAGCCAATCTCAGGGGTCCTACGAGCAGTACTTC.

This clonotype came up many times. CDR3 region: CASSPPRGTGDLEAFF. CDR3 nucleotides: TGTGCCAGCTCACCCCCGCGCGGGACAGGGGATCTCGAAGCTTTCTTT. This chain connects TRBV18 to TRBJ1-1; 10 bases align to TRBD1. The CDR3 is made up of 16 amino acids. CDR1 is KGHSH and CDR2 is LQKENI in the germline V gene. Trimming at V came to 3 bases and at J to 8 bases, leaving 12 bases not matched to a gene. Supplemented by reference TRBV18 and TRBJ1-1, the full variable domain reads NAGVMQNPRHLVRRRGQEARLRCSPMKGHSHVYWYRQLPEEGLKFMVYLQKENIIDESGMPKERFSAEFPKEGPSILRIQQVVRGDSAAYFCASSPPRGTGDLEAFFGQGTRLTVV.

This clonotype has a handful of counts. The CDR3 protein is CASSYPGQRFEAFF. CDR3 sequence (DNA): TGTGCCAGCAGTTACCCCGGACAGAGATTTGAAGCTTTCTTT. The chain carries TRBV6-2 or TRBV6-3 and TRBJ1-1; D is perhaps TRBD1 (6 bases). This CDR3 has 14 amino acids. CDR1 and CDR2 from the germline V gene are MNHEY and SVGEGT. Trimming removed 2 bases at V and 7 bases at J, with 14 bases between.

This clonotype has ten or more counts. CDR3 DNA sequence: TGTGCCAGCAGCTTGCGGATGGAACCCGGAAGGGAGACCCAGTACTTC. Translating gives CASSLRMEPGRETQYF. The V call is TRBV7-9, the J call TRBJ2-5; D call uncertain. V gave up 3 bases and J gave up 5 bases, with 19 bases separating them. The V gene's germline CDR1 is SEHNR and CDR2 FQNEAQ (reference sequence). The CDR3 extends over 16 amino acids.

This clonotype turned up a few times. CDR3 region: CAISESLAGGPDTDTQYF. DNA of the CDR3: TGTGCCATCAGTGAGTCTCTAGCGGGAGGGCCTGACACAGATACGCAGTATTTT. This chain joins TRBV10-3 and TRBJ2-3; 12 bases line up with TRBD2. This CDR3 region has 18 residues. CDR1 ENHRY and CDR2 SYGVKD come from the germline V gene. V lost 0 bases to trimming and J lost 2 bases; unmatched junction nucleotides: 6.

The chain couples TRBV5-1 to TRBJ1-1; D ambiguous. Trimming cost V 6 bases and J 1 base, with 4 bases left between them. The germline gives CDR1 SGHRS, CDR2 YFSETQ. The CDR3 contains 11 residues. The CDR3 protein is CASTKNTEAFF. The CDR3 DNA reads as TGCGCCAGCACTAAGAACACTGAAGCTTTCTTT.

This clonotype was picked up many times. CDR3: CASSSPRQLLGETQYF. CDR3 in DNA: TGCGCCAGCAGCTCCCCACGACAACTACTGGGGGAGACCCAGTACTTC. The rearrangement uses TRBV5-1 and TRBJ2-5; D remains unclear. CDR1 and CDR2 from the germline V gene are SGHRS and YFSETQ. Trimming stripped 3 bases from V and 5 bases from J, with 20 bases between. The CDR3 consists of 16 residues.

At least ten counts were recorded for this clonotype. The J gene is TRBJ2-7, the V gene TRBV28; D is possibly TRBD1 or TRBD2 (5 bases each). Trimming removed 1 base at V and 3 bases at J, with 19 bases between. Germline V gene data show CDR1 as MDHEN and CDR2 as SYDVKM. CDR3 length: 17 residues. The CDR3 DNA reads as TGTGCCAGCAGTTTATCAGACTCCCGGGGCAGATACTACGAGCAGTACTTC. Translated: CASSLSDSRGRYYEQYF.

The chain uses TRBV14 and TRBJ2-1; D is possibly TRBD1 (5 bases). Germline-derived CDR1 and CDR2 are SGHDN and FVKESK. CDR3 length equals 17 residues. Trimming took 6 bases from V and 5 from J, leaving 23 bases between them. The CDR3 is CASRQLTMDNANNEQFF. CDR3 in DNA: TGTGCCAGCAGACAATTAACAATGGACAACGCAAACAATGAGCAGTTCTTC.

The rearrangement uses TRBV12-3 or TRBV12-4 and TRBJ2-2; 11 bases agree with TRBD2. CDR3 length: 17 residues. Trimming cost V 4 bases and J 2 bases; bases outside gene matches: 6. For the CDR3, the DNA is TGTGCCAGCAGTTCTCCGGGACTAGCGGCAAACACCGGGGAGCTGTTTTTT. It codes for CASSSPGLAANTGELFF.

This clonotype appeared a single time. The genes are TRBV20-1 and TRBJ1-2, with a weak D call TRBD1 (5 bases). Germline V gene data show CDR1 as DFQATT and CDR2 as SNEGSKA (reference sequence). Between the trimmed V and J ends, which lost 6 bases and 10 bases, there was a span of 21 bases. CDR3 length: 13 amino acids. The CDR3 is CSAPREPMDHYTF. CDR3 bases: TGCAGTGCCCCCAGGGAACCAATGGACCACTACACCTTC.

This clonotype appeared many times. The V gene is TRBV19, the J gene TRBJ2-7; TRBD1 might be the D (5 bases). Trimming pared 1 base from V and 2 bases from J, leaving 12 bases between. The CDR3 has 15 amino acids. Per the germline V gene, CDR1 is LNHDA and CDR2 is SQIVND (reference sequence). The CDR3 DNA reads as TGTGCCAGTAGTATAGCCCCGACAGAGACCTACGAGCAGTACTTC. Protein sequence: CASSIAPTETYEQYF.

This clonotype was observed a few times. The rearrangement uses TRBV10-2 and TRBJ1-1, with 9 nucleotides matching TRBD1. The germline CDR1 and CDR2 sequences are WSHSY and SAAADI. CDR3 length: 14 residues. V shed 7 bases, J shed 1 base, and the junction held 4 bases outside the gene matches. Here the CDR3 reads CASTKTGGNTEAFF. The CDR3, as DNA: TGCGCCAGCACTAAGACAGGGGGGAACACTGAAGCTTTCTTT.

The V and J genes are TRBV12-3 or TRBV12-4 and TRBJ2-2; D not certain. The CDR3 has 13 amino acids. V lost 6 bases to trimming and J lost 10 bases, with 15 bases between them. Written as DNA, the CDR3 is TGTGCCAGCAGCCCATTATATTTCGAGGAGCTGTTTTTT. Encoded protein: CASSPLYFEELFF.

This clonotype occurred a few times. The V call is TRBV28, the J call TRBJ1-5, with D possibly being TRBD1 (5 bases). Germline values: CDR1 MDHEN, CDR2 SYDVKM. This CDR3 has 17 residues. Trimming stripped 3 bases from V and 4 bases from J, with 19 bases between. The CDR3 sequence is CASSFSGHGRGNQPQHF. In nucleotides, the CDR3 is TGTGCCAGCAGTTTTTCAGGACACGGACGGGGAAATCAGCCCCAGCATTTT. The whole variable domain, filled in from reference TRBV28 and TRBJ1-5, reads DVKVTQSSRYLVKRTGEKVFLECVQDMDHENMFWYRQDPGLGLRLIYFSYDVKMKEKGDIPEGYSVSREKKERFSLILESASTNQTSMYLCASSFSGHGRGNQPQHFGDGTRLSIL.

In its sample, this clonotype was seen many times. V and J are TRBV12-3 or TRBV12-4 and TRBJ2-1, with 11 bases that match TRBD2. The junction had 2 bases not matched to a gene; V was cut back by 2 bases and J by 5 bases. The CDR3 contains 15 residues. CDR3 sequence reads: CASSLRLAGNNEQFF. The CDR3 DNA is TGTGCCAGCAGTTTACGACTAGCGGGAAACAATGAGCAGTTCTTC.

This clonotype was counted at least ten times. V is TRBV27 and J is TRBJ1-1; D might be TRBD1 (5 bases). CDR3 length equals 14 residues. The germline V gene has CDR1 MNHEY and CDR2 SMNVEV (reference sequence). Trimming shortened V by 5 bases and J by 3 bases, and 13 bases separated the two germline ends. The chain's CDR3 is CASSPRVFDTEAFF. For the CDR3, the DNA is TGTGCCAGCAGTCCCAGGGTTTTCGACACTGAAGCTTTCTTT.

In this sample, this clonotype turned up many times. The CDR3 nucleotides read TGTGCCAGCAGTTCCAGACCTCGGACAGCGCGACACTATGGCTACACCTTC. It is translated as CASSSRPRTARHYGYTF. This chain links TRBV12-3 or TRBV12-4 with TRBJ1-2; the D gene is possibly TRBD1 (6 bases). The CDR3 spans 17 residues. V was trimmed by 4 bases and J by 3 bases, leaving 21 bases between them.

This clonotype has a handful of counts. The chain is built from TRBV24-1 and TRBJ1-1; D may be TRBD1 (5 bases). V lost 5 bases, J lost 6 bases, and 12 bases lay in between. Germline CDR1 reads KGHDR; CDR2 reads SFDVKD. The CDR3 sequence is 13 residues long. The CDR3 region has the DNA TGTGCCACCAGTGGAAACTTAGGGGCTGAAGCTTTCTTT. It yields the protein CATSGNLGAEAFF.

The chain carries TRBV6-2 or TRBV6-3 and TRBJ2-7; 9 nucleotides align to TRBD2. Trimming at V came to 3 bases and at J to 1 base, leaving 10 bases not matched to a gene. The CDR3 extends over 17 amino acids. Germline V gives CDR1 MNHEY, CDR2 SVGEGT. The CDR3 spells CASSYSTSGRSSYEQYF. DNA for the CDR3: TGTGCCAGCAGTTATTCTACAAGCGGGAGGAGTTCCTACGAGCAGTACTTC.

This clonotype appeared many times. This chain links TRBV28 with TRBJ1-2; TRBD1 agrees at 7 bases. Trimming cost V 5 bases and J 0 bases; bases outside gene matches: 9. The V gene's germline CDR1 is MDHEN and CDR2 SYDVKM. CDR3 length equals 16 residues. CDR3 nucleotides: TGTGCCAGCAGTGGAAACCCCGGGACAGCTAACTATGGCTACACCTTC. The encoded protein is CASSGNPGTANYGYTF.

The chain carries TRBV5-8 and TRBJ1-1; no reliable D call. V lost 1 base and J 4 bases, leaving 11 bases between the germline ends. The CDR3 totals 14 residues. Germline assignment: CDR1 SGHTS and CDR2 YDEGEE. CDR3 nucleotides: TGTGCCAGCAGCTTGCTCCGTCTGAGCACTGAAGCTTTCTTT. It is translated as CASSLLRLSTEAFF.

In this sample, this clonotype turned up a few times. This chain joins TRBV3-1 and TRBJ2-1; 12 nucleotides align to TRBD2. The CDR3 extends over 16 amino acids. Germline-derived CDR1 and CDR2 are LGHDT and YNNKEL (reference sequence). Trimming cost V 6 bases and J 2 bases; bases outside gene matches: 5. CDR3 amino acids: CASSLAGGPTYNEQFF. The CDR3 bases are TGTGCCAGCAGTCTAGCGGGGGGGCCAACCTACAATGAGCAGTTCTTC.